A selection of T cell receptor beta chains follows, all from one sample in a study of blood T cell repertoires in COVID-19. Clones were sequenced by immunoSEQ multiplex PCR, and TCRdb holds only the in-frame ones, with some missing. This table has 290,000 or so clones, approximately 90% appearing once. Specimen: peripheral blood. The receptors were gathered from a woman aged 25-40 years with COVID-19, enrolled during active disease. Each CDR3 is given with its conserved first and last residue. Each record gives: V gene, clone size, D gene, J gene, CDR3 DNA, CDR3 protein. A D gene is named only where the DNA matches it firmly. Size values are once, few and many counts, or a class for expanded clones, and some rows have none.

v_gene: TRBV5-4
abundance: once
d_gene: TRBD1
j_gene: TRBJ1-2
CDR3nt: TGTGCCAGCAGCTTGGCCGGGGGACAGACCAACTATGGCTACACCTTC
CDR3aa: CASSLAGGQTNYGYTF

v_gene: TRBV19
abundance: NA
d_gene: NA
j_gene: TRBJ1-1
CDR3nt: TGTGCCAGTAGCCCCTTCCCCCCGGGAAACACTGAAGCTTTCTTT
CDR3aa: CASSPFPPGNTEAFF

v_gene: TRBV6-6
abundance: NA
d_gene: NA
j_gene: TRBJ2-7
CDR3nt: TGTGCCAGCAGCCTAACAGGGATCCCTCGCTACGAGCAGTACTTC
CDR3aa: CASSLTGIPRYEQYF

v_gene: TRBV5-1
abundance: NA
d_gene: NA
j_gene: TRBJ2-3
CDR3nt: TGCGCCAGCAGCCGCGTCCGGGACACAGATACGCAGTATTTT
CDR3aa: CASSRVRDTDTQYF

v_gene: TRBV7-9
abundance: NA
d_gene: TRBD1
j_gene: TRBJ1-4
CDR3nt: TGTGCCAGCAGCCCACAGACAGGGATAAATGAAAAACTGTTTTTT
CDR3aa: CASSPQTGINEKLFF

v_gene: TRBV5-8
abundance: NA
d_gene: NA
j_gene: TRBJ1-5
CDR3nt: TGTGCCAGCAGCTTGGGCAGGGGTCAGCCCCAGCATTTT
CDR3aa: CASSLGRGQPQHF

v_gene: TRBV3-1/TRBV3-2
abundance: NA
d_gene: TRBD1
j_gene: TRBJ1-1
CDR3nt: TGTGCCAGCAGCCAAGATAGGGGAGCAGGGGGCGGGGAAGCTTTCTTT
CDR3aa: CASSQDRGAGGGEAFF

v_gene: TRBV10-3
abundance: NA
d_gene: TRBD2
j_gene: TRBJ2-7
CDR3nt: TGTGCCACCGGGACTAGCGGGATATACGAGCAGTACTTC
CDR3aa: CATGTSGIYEQYF

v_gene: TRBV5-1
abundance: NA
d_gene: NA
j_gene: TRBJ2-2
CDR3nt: TGCGCCAGCAGCTTGGCAGGGGAGCCCGGGGAGCTGTTTTTT
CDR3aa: CASSLAGEPGELFF

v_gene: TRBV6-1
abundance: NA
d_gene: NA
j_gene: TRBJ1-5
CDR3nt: TGTGCCAGCAGTGAAGCGGTGGGGGGTGATCAGCCCCAGCATTTT
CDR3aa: CASSEAVGGDQPQHF

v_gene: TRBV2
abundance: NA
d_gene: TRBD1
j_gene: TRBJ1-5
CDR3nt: TGTGCCAGCAGGAAAAACAGGGGAGATGGCAATCAGCCCCAGCATTTT
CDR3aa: CASRKNRGDGNQPQHF

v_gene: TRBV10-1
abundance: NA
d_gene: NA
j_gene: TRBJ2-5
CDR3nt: TGCGCCAGCAGTGAGTCTTTTTCGACAGGAGAGACCCAGTACTTC
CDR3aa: CASSESFSTGETQYF

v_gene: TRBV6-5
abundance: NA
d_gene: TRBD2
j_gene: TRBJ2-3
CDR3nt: TGTGCCAGCAGCCGGGGACTAGCCCTCACAGATACGCAGTATTTT
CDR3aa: CASSRGLALTDTQYF

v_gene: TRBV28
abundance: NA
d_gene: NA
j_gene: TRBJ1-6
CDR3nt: TGTGCCAGCAGTTTCCTCGCCAACATCGGGAGTTCACCCCTCCACTTT
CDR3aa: CASSFLANIGSSPLHF

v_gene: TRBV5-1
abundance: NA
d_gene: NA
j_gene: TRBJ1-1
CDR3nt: TGCGCCAGCAGCTTGCCTGTTAAAGGGGTAACTGAAGCTTTCTTT
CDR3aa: CASSLPVKGVTEAFF

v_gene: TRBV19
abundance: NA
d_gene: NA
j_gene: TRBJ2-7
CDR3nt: TGTGCCAGTAGTGTGACAGACTCCTACGAGCAGTACTTC
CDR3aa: CASSVTDSYEQYF

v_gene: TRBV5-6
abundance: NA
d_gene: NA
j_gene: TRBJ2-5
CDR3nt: TGTGCCAGCAGCTTGGCCGAAGGGGGAACCCAGTACTTC
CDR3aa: CASSLAEGGTQYF